This T cell receptor (beta chain) was sequenced during a study of early T cells in non-severe SARS-CoV-2 infection (dated by TCRdb to the early 2020s). Some background on the complete study: TCR sequencing used bulk RNA from unsorted whole blood, so alpha and beta chains could not be paired.

Results the study describes overall, beyond this receptor: VDJdb matching was skewed toward anti-spike CD8 responses and likely underestimated virus-specific expansions, missing private and CD4 specificities.

The library was made by 5' RACE. TCRdb records NextSeq 500 as the sequencer. Unique molecular identifiers were attached to individual cDNA molecules in the TCR library protocol so that sequencing error and PCR bias could be corrected. Sequencing covered both TCR alpha and beta chains, and within each sample the abundances of alpha and beta sequences were tightly co-correlated. From the authors' description of their analysis: Decombinator V4 was used to annotate the V gene, J gene and CDR3 of the TCR sequences. Expanded TCRs were defined as changing significantly between any two time points under a Poisson model with p below 0.0001. TCR abundances were normalised to the total number of TCRs sequenced in each sample and reported as counts per million. A search of VDJdb, accessed on 1 November 2021, was run for TCRs annotated to CMV, EBV and SARS-CoV-2, with TCRs annotated for multiple antigens excluded. Starting from the raw public reads, TCRdb applied fastp trimming at Q25, assembled clones with MiXCR and retained in-frame beta chains. Each entry merges the rows of one CDR3 protein and shows their most common DNA and genes. For this entry, the V and J calls and clone size follow TCRdb and not the study's own pipeline. A total of 53,000 or so distinct CDR3 sequences appear in this sample, approximately 9.4% of them only once. About 8.5% of the sample belongs to the ten largest clones.

In this sample, this clonotype turned up a few times. Its antigen specificity is not known. No per-base quality is available; no much larger clone lies one base away. A case-control design nested within a healthcare worker cohort in London, UK, was used, with weekly nasopharyngeal swab PCR tests and blood sampling performed. Healthcare workers were recruited between 23 and 31 March 2020, during the week of the UK lockdown, and were followed weekly for up to roughly 15 weeks. This clonotype originated in an adult who was a healthcare worker with PCR-confirmed SARS-CoV-2 infection or an uninfected control (not recorded which). Source material: whole blood.

For the CDR3, the sequence is CASSPGERIEPYEQYF. Here is the DNA: TGTGCCAGCAGCCCAGGTGAGAGGATAGAACCCTACGAGCAGTACTTC. The chain joins TRBV9 to TRBJ2-7, with the D gene call left open. Trimming takes 4 bases from V and 2 bases from J, and the germline ends sit 19 bases apart. The CDR3 holds 16 amino acids from the cysteine to the phenylalanine. Only CDR3 DNA remains: 48 bases, in frame from the first base. CDR1 SGDLS and CDR2 YYNGEE are derived from the germline V gene.